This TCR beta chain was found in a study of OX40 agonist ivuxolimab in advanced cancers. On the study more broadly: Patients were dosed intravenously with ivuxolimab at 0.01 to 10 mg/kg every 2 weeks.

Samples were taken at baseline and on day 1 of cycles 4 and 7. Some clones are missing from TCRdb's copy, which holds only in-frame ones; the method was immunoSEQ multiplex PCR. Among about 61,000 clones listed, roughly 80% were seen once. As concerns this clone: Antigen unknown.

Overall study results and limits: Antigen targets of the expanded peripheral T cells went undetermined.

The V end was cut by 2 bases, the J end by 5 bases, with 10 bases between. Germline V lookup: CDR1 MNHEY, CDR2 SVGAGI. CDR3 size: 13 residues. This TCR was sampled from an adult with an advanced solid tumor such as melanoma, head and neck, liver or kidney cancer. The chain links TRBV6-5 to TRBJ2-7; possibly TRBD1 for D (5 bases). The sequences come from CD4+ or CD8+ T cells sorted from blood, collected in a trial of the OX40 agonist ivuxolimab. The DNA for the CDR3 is TGTGCCAGCAGTTACAGGGGAAGGAACGAGCAGTACTTC. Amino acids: CASSYRGRNEQYF.